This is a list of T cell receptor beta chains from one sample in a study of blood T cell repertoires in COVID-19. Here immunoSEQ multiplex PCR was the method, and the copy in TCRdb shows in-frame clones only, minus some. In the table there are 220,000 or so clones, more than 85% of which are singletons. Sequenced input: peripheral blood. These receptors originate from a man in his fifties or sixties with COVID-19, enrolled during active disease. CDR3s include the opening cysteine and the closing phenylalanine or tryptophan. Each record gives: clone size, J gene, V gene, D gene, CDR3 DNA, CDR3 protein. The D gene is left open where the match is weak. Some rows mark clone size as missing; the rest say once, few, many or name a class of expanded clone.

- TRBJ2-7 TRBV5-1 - TGCGCCAGCAGCTCCGGGGGTAACTACGAGCAGTACTTC CASSSGGNYEQYF
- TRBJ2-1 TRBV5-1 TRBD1 TGCGCCAGCAGCTCCCGACAGGGATACAATGAGCAGTTCTTC CASSSRQGYNEQFF
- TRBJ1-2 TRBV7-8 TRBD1 TGTGCCAGCAGCTTAGGGGATTCCAGGGGGCGCGGGGGCTACACCTTC CASSLGDSRGRGGYTF
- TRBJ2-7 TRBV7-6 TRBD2 TGTGCCAGCAGCCGTTGGGAGGGCCAAAACGTAGAGCAGTACTTC CASSRWEGQNVEQYF
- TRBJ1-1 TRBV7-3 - TGTGCCAGCAGGTCTCAGGGCATGGCTGAAGCTTTCTTT CASRSQGMAEAFF
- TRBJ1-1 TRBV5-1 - TGCGCCAGCAGCCACGACAGGCGGTCTCCCCTTCTGAACACTGAAGCTTTCTTT CASSHDRRSPLLNTEAFF
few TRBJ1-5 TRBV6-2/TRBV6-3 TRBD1 TGTGCCAGCAGTTACGGCGGGGGAACCCAGGGGACAGGTCAGCCCCAGCATTTT CASSYGGGTQGTGQPQHF
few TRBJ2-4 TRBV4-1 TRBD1 TGCGCCAGCAGCCAAGCCCTCCTGGGACAGGGCGCCAAAAACATTCAGTACTTC CASSQALLGQGAKNIQYF
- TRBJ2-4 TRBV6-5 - TGTGCCAGCAGTTCACAGGGCCTGGCCAAAAACATTCAGTACTTC CASSSQGLAKNIQYF
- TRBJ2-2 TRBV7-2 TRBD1 TGTGCCAGCAGCCCCCGGACAGGGACCGGGGAGCTGTTTTTT CASSPRTGTGELFF
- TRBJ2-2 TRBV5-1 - TGCGCCAGCAGCGTTTCAGGCGGGGAGAACACCGGGGAGCTGTTTTTT CASSVSGGENTGELFF
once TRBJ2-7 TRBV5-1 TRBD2 TGCGCCAGCAGCTGGCCGGGGGGAGCGGGAGGCCACCCCTACGAGCAGTACTTC CASSWPGGAGGHPYEQYF
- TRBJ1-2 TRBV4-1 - TGCGCCAGCAGCCCTGACAGGAACTATGGCTACACCTTC CASSPDRNYGYTF
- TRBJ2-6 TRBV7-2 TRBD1 TGTGCCAGCAGCTTAGGGGACAGTGCCGGGGCCAACGTCCTGACTTTC CASSLGDSAGANVLTF
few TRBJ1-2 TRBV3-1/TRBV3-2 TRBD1 TGTGCCAGCAGCCCCGACAGGGGGGGTGGCTACACCTTC CASSPDRGGGYTF
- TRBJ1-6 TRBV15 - TGTGCCACTAGCGCGCAGCGGAGTAATTCACCCCTCCACTTT CATSAQRSNSPLHF
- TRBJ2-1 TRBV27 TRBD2 TGTGCCAGCAGGCCTTCTAGCGGGGGTTCGAATGAGCAGTTCTTC CASRPSSGGSNEQFF
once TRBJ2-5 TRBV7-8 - TGTGCCAGCAGCCCACGGAGCGGCGTCCAAGAGACCCAGTACTTC CASSPRSGVQETQYF
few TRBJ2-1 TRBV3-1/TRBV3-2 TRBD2 TGTGCCAGCAGCCAAGTTGGCGGGAGGGCCCGAAGTGAGCAGTTCTTC CASSQVGGRARSEQFF
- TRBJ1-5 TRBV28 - TGTGCCAGCAGAGAGGGCGGGGGAATGAAGCCCCAGCATTTT CASREGGGMKPQHF
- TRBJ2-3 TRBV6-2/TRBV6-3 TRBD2 TGTGCCAGCAGTTACACTAGCGGGAGGGTAACAGATACGCAGTATTTT CASSYTSGRVTDTQYF
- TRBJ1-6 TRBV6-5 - TGTGCCAGCCGACAGAGCTCCTATAATTCACCCCTCCACTTT CASRQSSYNSPLHF
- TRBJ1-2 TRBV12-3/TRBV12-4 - TGTGCCAGCAGTTTAATGGAGGGGGGCTACACCTTC CASSLMEGGYTF
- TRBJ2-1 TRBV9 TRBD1 TGTGCCAGCAGCGGGGGACAGGGGGACTACAATGAGCAGTTCTTC CASSGGQGDYNEQFF
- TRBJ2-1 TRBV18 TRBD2 TGTGCCAGCTCACCAATAACTAGCGGGAGTCCCTCCAATGAGCAGTTCTTC CASSPITSGSPSNEQFF
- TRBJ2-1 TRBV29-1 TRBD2 TGCAGCGTTGGAGGCCGGGGGACTACCTACAATGAGCAGTTCTTC CSVGGRGTTYNEQFF
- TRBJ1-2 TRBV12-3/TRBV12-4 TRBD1 TGTGCCAGCAGGGGGACAGGGGGCGGTGGCTACACCTTC CASRGTGGGGYTF
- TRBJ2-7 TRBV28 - TGTGCCAGCAGTTTAAGTGCGCTTGGCGAGCAGTACTTC CASSLSALGEQYF
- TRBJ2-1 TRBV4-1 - TGCGCCAGCAGCCCTTCCGGGGGGCCAGGCTCCTACAATGAGCAGTTCTTC CASSPSGGPGSYNEQFF